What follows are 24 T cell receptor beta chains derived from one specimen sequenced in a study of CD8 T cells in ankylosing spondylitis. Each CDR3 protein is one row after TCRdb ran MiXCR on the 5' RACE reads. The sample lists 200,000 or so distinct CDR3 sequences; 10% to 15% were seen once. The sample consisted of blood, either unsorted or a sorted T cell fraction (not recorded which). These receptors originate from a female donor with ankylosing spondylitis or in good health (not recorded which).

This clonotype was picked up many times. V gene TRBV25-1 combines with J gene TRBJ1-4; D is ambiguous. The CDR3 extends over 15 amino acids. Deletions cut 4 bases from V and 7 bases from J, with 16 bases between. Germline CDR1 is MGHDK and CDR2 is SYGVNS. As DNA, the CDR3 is TGTGCCAGCAGTGGCACAGCCGGTTTTGCTGAAAAACTGTTTTTT. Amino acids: CASSGTAGFAEKLFF.

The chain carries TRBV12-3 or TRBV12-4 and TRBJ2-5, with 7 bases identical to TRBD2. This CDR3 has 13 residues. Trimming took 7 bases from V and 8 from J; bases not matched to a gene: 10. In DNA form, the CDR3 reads TGTGCCAGCACCCAAGGGGAGGGGTTAACCCAGTACTTC. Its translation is CASTQGEGLTQYF.

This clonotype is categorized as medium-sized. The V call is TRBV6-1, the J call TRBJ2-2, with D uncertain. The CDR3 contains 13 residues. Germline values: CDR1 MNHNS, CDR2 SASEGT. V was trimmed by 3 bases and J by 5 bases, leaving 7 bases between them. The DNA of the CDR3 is TGTGCCAGCAGTGACAGAGAAACCGGGGAGCTGTTTTTT. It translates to CASSDRETGELFF.

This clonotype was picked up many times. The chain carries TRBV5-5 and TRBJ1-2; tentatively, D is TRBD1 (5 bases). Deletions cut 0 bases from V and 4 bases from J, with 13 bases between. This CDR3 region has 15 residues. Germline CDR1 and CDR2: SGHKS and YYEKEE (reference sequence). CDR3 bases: TGTGCCAGCAGCTTGGTGCAGGGACGGGGCTATGGCTACACCTTC. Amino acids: CASSLVQGRGYGYTF. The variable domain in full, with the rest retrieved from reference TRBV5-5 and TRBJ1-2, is DAGVTQSPTHLIKTRGQQVTLRCSPISGHKSVSWYQQVLGQGPQFIFQYYEKEERGRGNFPDRFSARQFPNYSSELNVNALLLGDSALYLCASSLVQGRGYGYTFGSGTRLTVV.

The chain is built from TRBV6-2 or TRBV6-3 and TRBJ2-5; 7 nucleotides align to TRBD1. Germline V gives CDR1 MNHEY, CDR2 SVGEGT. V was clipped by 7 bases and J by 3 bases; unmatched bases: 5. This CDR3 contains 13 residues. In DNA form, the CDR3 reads TGTGCCAGCAAAACCACAGGGGAAGAGACCCAGTACTTC. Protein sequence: CASKTTGEETQYF.

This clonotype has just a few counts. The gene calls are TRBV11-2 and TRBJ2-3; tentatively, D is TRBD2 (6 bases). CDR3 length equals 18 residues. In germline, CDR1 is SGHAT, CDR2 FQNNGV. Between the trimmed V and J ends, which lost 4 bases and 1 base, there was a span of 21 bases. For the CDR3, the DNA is TGTGCCAGCAGCTCCTTTAGTAGGTGGGAGGAGGGCACAGATACGCAGTATTTT. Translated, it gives CASSSFSRWEEGTDTQYF.

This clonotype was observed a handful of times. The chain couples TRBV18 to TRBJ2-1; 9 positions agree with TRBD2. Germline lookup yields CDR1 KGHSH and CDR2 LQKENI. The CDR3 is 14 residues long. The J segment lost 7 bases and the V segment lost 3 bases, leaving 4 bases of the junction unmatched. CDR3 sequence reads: CASSPRREGNEQFF. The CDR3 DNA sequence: TGTGCCAGCTCACCTCGGCGGGAGGGGAATGAGCAGTTCTTC.

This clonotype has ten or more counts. For the CDR3, the DNA is TGTGCCAGCAGCTTACGGGAGCAGTCCCACGAGCAGTACTTC. It encodes CASSLREQSHEQYF. The chain combines TRBV7-2 with TRBJ2-7; D is possibly TRBD2 (6 bases). Trimming shortened V by 2 bases and J by 5 bases, and 13 bases separated the two germline ends. The CDR3 sequence is 14 residues long. Germline assignment: CDR1 SGHTA and CDR2 FQGNSA.

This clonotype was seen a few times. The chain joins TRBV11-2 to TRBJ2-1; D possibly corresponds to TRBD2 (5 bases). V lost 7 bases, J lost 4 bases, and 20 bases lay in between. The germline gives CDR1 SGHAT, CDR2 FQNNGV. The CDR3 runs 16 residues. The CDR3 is CASKGILTGTYNEQFF. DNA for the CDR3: TGTGCCAGCAAAGGCATCCTAACGGGAACGTACAATGAGCAGTTCTTC. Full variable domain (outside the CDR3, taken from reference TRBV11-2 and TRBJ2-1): EAGVAQSPRYKIIEKRQSVAFWCNPISGHATLYWYQQILGQGPKLLIQFQNNGVVDDSQLPKDRFSAERLKGVDSTLKIQPAKLEDSAVYLCASKGILTGTYNEQFFGPGTRLTVL.

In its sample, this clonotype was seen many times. The CDR3 region has the DNA TGTGCCAGCAGCTTAGTTGTCCGTTCGCTCTACGAGCAGTACTTC. It is translated as CASSLVVRSLYEQYF. The J gene is TRBJ2-7, the V gene TRBV7-2; D not resolved. CDR1 SGHTA and CDR2 FQGNSA come from the germline V gene. The V end lost 1 base, the J end lost 3 bases, and 13 bases lay between the germline ends. The CDR3 runs to 15 residues.

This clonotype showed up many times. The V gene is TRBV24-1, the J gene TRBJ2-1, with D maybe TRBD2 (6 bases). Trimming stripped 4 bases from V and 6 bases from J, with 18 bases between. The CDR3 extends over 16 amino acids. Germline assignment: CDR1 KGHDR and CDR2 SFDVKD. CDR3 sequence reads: CATSDSFIGRSNEQFF. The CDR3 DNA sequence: TGTGCCACCAGTGACTCCTTTATCGGGAGAAGCAATGAGCAGTTCTTC.

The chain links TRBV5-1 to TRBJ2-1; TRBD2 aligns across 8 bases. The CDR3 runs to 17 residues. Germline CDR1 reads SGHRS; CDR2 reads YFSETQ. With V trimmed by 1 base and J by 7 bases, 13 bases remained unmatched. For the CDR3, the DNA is TGCGCCAGCAGCTTGTTGGGTGAAAGCGGGAGTGGAAATGAGCAGTTCTTC. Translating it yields CASSLLGESGSGNEQFF.

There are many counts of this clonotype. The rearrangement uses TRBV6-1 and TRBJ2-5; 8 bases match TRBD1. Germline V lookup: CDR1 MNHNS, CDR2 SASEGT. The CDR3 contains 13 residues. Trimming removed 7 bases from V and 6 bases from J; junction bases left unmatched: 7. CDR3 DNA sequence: TGTGCCAGCACCTCGCAGGGGGCGAAGACCCAGTACTTC. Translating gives CASTSQGAKTQYF.

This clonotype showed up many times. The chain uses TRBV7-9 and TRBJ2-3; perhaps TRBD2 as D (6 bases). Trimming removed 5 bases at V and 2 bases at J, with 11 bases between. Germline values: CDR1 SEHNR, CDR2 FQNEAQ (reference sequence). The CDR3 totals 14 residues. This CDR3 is CASSRGLNTDTQYF. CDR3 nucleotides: TGTGCCAGCAGCCGGGGACTGAACACAGATACGCAGTATTTT.

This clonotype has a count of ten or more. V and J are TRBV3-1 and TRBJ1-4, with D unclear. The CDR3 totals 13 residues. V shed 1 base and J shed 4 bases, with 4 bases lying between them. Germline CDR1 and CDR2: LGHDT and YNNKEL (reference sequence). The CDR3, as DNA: TGTGCCAGCAGCCAAGCTCATAATGAAAAACTGTTTTTT. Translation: CASSQAHNEKLFF.

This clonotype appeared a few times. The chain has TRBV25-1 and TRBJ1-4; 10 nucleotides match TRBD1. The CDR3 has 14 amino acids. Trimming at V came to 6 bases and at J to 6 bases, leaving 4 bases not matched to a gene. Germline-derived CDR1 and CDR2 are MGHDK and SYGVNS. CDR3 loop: CASRTGTGDEKLFF. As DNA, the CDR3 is TGTGCCAGCAGGACCGGGACAGGGGATGAAAAACTGTTTTTT.

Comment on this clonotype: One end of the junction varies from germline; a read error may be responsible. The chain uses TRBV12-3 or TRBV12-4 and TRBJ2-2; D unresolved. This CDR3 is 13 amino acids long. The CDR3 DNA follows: TGTGCCAGCGGTTTGATCGACACCGGGGAGCTGTTTTTT. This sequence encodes CASGLIDTGELFF.

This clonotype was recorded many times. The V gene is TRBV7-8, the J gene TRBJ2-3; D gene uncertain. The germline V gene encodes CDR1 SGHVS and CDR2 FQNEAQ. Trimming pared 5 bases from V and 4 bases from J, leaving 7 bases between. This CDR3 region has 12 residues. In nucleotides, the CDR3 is TGTGCCAGCAGCCGAGACTCAGATACGCAGTATTTT. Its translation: CASSRDSDTQYF.

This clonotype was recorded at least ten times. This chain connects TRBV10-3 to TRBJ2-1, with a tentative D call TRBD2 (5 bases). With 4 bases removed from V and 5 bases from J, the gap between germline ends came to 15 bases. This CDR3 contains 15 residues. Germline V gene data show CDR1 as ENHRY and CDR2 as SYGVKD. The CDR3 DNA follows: TGTGCCATCAGTGGCCAACCTGGGAGAAACAATGAGCAGTTCTTC. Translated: CAISGQPGRNNEQFF.

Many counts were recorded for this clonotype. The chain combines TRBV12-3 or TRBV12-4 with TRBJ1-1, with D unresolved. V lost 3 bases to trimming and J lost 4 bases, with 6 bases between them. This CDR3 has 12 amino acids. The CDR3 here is CASSLGVTEAFF. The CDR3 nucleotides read TGTGCCAGCAGTTTGGGAGTCACTGAAGCTTTCTTT.

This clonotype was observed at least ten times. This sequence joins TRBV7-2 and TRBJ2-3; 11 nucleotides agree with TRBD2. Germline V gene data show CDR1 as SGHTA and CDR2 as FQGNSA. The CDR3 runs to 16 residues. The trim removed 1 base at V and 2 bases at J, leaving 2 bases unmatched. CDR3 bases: TGTGCCAGCAGCTTAGGACTAGCGGGAAACACAGATACGCAGTATTTT. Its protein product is CASSLGLAGNTDTQYF.

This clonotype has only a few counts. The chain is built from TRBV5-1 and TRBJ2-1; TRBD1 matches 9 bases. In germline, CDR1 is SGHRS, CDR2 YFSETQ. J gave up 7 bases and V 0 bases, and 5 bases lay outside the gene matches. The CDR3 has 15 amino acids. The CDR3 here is CASSLVGDRENEQFF. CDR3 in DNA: TGCGCCAGCAGCTTGGTTGGGGACAGGGAGAATGAGCAGTTCTTC.

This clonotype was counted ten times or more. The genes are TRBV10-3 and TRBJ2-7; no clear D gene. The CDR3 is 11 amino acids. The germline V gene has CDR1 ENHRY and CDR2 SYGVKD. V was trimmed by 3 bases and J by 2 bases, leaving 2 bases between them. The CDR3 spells CAISDPYEQYF. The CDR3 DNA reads TGTGCCATCAGTGACCCCTACGAGCAGTACTTC.

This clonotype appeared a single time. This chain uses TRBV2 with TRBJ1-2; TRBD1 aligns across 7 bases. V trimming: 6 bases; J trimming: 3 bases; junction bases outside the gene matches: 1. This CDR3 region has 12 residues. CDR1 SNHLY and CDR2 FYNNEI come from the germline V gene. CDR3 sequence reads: CASRGTDYGYTF. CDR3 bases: TGTGCCAGCAGGGGGACAGACTATGGCTACACCTTC.